This T cell receptor beta chain was sequenced for a study of blood T cell repertoires in COVID-19. The table came from immunoSEQ multiplex PCR; TCRdb's copy has only in-frame clones and leaves some out. The data hold a few hundred thousand clones, with roughly 89% observed a single time. V was shortened by 7 bases and J by 2 bases, with 13 bases between the two germline ends. From germline, CDR1 is SNHLY and CDR2 FYNNEI. This CDR3 spans 14 amino acids. Only one count was recorded for this clone. The chain employs TRBV2 and TRBJ2-3; D gene unclear. This TCR derives from a middle-aged woman who had recovered from COVID-19. The material sequenced was peripheral blood. CDR3 in DNA: TGTGCCAGCAAGTCGGGTTACATCACAGATACGCAGTATTTT. This translates into CASKSGYITDTQYF.